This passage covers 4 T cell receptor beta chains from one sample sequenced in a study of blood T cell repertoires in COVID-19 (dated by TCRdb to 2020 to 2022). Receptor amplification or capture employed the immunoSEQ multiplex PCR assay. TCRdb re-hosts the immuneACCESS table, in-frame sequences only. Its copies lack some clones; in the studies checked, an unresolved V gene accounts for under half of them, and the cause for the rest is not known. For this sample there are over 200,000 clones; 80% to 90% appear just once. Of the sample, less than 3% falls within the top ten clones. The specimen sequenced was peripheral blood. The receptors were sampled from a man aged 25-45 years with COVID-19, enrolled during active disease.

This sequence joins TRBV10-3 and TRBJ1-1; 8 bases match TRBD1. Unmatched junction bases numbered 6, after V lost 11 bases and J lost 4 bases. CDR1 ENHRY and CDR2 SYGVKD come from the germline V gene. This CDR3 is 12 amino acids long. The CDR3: CAATGVGTEAFF. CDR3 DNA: TGTGCCGCGACAGGGGTGGGCACTGAAGCTTTCTTT.

The CDR3 DNA reads TGCAGCACCGACAGTTCTAACTATGGCTACACCTTC. This encodes CSTDSSNYGYTF. The chain couples TRBV29-1 to TRBJ1-2, with D perhaps matching TRBD1 (5 bases). V was pared by 8 bases and J by 0 bases, with 10 bases between. CDR3 length equals 12 residues. The germline V gene has CDR1 SQVTM and CDR2 ANQGSEA.

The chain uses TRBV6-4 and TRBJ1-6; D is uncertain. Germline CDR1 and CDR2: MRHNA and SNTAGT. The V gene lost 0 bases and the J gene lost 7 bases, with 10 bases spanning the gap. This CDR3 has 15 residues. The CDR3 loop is CASSDSSAENSPLHF. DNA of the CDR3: TGTGCCAGCAGTGACTCTTCGGCGGAGAATTCACCCCTCCACTTT.

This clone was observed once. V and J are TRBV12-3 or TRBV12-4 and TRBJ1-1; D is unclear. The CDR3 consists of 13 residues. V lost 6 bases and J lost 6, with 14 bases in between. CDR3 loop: CASRLLEGAEAFF. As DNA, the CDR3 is TGTGCCAGCAGACTTCTGGAGGGAGCTGAAGCTTTCTTT.